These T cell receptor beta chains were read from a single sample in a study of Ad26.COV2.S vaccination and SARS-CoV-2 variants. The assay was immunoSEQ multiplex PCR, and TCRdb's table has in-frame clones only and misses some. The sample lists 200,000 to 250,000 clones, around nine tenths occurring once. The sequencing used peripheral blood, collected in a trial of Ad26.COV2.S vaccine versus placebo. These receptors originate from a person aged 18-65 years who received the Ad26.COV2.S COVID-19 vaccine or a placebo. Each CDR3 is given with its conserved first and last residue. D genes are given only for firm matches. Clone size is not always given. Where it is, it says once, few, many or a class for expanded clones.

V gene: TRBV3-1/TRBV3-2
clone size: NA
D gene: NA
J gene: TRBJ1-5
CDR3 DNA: TGTGCCAGCAGCCAAGATCCAGATCAGCCCCAGCATTTT
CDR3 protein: CASSQDPDQPQHF

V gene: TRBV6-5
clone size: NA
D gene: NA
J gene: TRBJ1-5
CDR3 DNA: TGTGCCAGCAACGGCCAGACCAATCAGCCCCAGCATTTT
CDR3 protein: CASNGQTNQPQHF

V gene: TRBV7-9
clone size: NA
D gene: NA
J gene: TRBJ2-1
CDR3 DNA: TGTGCCAGCAGCACCCGGGACACATACTCCTACAATGAGCAGTTCTTC
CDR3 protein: CASSTRDTYSYNEQFF

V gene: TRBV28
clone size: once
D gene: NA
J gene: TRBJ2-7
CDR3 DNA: TGTGCCAGCAGTTTACGGGTCCGGATCTACGAGCAGTACTTC
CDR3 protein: CASSLRVRIYEQYF

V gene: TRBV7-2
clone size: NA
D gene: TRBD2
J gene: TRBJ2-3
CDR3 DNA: TGTGCCAGCAGCGCCCGCAGCGGGATTAACACGCAGTATTTT
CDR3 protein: CASSARSGINTQYF

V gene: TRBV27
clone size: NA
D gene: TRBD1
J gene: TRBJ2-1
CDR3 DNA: TGTGCCAGCACTCTAACAAGGGACAGGGGGCTCAATGAGCAGTTCTTC
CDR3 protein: CASTLTRDRGLNEQFF

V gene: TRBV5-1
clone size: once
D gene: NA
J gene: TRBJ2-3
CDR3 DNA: TGCGCCAGCAGCTTGGCCCTAGCAGCGAATACGCAGTATTTT
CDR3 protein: CASSLALAANTQYF

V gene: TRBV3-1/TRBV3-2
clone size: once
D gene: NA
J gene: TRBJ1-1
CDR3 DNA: TGTGCCAGCAGCCCCCAGATGAACACTGAAGCTTTCTTT
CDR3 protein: CASSPQMNTEAFF

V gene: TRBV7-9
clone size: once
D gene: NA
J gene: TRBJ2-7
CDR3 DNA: TGTGCCAGCAGCAACCTGGACGGCAATCCTTTCCTTTACGAGCAGTACTTC
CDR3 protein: CASSNLDGNPFLYEQYF

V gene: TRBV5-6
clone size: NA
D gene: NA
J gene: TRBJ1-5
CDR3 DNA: TGTGCCAGCAGCTTCGGTGCTAGCAATCAGCCCCAGCATTTT
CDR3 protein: CASSFGASNQPQHF

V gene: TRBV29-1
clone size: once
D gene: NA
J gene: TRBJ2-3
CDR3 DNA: TGCAGCGCGGCTACCCCGACGCAGTATTTT
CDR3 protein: CSAATPTQYF

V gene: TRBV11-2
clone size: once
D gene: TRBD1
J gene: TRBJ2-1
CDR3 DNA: TGTGCCAGCAGCTTATGGACAGGATCCAATGAGCAGTTCTTC
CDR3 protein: CASSLWTGSNEQFF

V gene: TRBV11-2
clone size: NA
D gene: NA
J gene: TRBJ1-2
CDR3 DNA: TGTGCCAGCAGCCCGCCCGGGGGGGCGAGAGGCTACACCTTC
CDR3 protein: CASSPPGGARGYTF

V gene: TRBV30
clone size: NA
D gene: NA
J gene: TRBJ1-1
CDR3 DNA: TGTGCCTGGAGTGTAGTGGGTAAGAAGAACACTGAAGCTTTCTTT
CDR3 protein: CAWSVVGKKNTEAFF

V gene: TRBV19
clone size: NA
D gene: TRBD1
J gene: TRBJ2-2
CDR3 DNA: TGTGCCAGCCGACAGGGGTTGAACACCGGGGAGCTGTTTTTT
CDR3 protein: CASRQGLNTGELFF

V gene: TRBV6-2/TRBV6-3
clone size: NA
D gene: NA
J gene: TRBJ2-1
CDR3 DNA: TGTGCCAGCAGTCCCACCACGGGACCAAAATCCCCCAATGAGCAGTTCTTC
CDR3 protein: CASSPTTGPKSPNEQFF

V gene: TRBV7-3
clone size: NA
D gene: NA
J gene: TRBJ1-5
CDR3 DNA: TGTGCCAGCCGGGTTGGTCAGCCCCAGCATTTT
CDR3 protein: CASRVGQPQHF

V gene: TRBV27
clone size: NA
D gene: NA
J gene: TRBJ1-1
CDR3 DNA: TGTGCCAGCAGGCCTTTATCACAGGGAGGCACTGAAGCTTTCTTT
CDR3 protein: CASRPLSQGGTEAFF

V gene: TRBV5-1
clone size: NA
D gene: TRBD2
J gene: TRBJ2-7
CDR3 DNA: TGCGCCAGCAGGTCCGGGACTAGCGGCTCCCTCTACGAGCAGTACTTC
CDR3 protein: CASRSGTSGSLYEQYF

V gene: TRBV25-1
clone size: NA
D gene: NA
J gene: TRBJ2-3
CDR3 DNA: TGTGCCAGCAGTGACCGCAGGGGTTTCGGCACAGATACGCAGTATTTT
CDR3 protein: CASSDRRGFGTDTQYF

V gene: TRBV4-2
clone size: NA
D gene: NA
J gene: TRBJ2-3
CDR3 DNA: TGTGCCAGCAGCCAAGCCCAAGGGGATACGCAGTATTTT
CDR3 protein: CASSQAQGDTQYF

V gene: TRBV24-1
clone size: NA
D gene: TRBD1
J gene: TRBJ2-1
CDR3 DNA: TGTGCCACCAGAGGGGACAGGGTCGACTACAATGAGCAGTTCTTC
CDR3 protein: CATRGDRVDYNEQFF

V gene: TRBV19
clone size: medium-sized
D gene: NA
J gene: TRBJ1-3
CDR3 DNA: TGTGCCAGTAGCTGGTTCTCTGGAAACACCATATATTTT
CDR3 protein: CASSWFSGNTIYF

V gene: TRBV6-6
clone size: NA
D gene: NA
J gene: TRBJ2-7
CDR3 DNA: TGTGCCAGCAGTTACAAAATGGGAGGATATGGCAACGAGCAGTACTTC
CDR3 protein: CASSYKMGGYGNEQYF

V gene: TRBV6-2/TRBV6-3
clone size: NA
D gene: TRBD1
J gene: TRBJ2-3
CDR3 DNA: TGTGCCAGCAGTCCGGACAGGGCGAGCACAGATACGCAGTATTTT
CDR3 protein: CASSPDRASTDTQYF

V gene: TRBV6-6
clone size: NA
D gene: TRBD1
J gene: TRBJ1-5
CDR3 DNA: TGTGCCAGCAGCCAAGCCGGGACAGGGTACCCTCAGCCCCAGCATTTT
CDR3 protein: CASSQAGTGYPQPQHF

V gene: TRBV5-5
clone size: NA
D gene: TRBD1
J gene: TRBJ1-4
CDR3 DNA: TGTGCCAGCAGCTGGACAGGGGGGAAAGCAACTAATGAAAAACTGTTTTTT
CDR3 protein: CASSWTGGKATNEKLFF

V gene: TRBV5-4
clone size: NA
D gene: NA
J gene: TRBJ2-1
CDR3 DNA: TGTGCCAGCAGCTTGGAGGCCGCGAGGGGGTACAATGAGCAGTTCTTC
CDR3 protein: CASSLEAARGYNEQFF

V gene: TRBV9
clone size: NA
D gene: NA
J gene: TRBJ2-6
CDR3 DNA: TGTGCCAGCAGCGTACATCCATGGAGGGAATCTGGGGCCAACGTCCTGACTTTC
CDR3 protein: CASSVHPWRESGANVLTF

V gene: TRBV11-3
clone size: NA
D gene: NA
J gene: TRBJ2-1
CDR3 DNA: TGTGCCAGCAGCTTAGGGGGTTTACTAAACCGGGATGAGCAGTTCTTC
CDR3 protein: CASSLGGLLNRDEQFF

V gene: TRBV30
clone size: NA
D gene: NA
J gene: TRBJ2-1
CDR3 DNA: TGTGCCTGGTCGGTTCTGGCGTTTCGCCGCTCCTACAATGAGCAGTTCTTC
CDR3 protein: CAWSVLAFRRSYNEQFF

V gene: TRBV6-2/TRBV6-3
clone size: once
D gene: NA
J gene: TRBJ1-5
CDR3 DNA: TGTGCCAGCAGCCGGGGGGTACAGGTGACCAATCAGCCCCAGCATTTT
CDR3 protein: CASSRGVQVTNQPQHF

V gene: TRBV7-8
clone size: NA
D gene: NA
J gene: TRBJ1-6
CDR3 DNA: TGTGCCAGCAGCCCGGACAGAAGCTCCTATAATTCACCCCTCCACTTT
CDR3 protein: CASSPDRSSYNSPLHF

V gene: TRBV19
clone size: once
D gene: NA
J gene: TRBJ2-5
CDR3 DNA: TGTGCCAGTAGTATAGCGGCCCACCAAGAGACCCAGTACTTC
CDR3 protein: CASSIAAHQETQYF

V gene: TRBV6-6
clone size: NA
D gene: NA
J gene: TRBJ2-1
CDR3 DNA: TGTGCCAGCGGACCCTACAGGGCCAATGAGCAGTTCTTC
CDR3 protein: CASGPYRANEQFF

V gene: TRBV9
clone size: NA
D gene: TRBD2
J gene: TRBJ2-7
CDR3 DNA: TGTGCCAGCAGCATCAGCGGGGGGGCCTACGAGCAGTACTTC
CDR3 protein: CASSISGGAYEQYF

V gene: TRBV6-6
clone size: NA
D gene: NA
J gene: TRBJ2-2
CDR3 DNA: TGTGCCAGCAGTTACTACAGGGAGGGGACCGGGGAGCTGTTTTTT
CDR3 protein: CASSYYREGTGELFF

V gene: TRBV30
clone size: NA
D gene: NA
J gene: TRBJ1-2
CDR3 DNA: TGTGCCTGGGGCCCCGGGGCTCCTGGCTACACCTTC
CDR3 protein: CAWGPGAPGYTF

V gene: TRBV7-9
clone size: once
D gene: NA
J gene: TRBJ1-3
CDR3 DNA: TGTGCCAGCAGCACTTCCCGAAGCTCTGGAAACACCATATATTTT
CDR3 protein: CASSTSRSSGNTIYF

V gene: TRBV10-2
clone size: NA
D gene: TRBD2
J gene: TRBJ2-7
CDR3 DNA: TGCGCCAGCGCACTAGCGGGAGCTTACGAGCAGTACTTC
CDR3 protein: CASALAGAYEQYF

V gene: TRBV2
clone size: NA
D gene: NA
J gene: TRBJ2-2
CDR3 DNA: TGTGCCAGCAGTGAGGTCGGCACCGGGGAGCTGTTTTTT
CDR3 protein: CASSEVGTGELFF

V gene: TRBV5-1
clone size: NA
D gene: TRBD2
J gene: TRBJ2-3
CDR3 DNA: TGCGCCAGCAGCTTTAACGGGGGGTCTACAGATACGCAGTATTTT
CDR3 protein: CASSFNGGSTDTQYF

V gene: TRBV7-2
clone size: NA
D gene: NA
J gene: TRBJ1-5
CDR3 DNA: TGTGCCAGCAGCTTCCCCGGTAGCAATCAGCCCCAGCATTTT
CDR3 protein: CASSFPGSNQPQHF

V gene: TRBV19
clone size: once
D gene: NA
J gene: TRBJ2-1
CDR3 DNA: TGTGCCAGTAGCTCGACCCCTGATGGTGAGCAGTTCTTC
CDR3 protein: CASSSTPDGEQFF

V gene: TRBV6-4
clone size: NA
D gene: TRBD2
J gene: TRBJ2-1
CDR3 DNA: TGTGCCAGCAGTGGGCTAGCGGGGGTCTCGAACAATGAGCAGTTCTTC
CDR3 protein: CASSGLAGVSNNEQFF

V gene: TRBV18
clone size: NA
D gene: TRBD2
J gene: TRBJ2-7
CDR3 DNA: TGTGCCAGCTCACCCTGGGGGGGGTTTCAATACGAGCAGTACTTC
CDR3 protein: CASSPWGGFQYEQYF

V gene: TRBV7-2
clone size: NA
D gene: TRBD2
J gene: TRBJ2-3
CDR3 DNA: TGTGCCAGCAGCCGGGGCGGAGCGGGGCCGAACACGCAGTATTTT
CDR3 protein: CASSRGGAGPNTQYF

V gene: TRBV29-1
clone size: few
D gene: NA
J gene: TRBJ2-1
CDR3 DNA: TGCAGCGTTGCGGGCTTACGGGGAAGCTCCTACAATGAGCAGTTCTTC
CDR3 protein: CSVAGLRGSSYNEQFF

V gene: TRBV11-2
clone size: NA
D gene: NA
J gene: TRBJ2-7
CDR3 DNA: TGTGCCAGCAGCACGGGACGGTTGAGCTCCTACGAGCAGTACTTC
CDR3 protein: CASSTGRLSSYEQYF

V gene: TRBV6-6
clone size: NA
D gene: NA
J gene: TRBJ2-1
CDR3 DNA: TGTGCCAGCAGACGCCCACTGGACAGGGAGGGGTATGAGCAGTTCTTC
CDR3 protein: CASRRPLDREGYEQFF

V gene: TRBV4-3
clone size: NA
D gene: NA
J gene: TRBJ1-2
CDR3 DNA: TGCGCCAGCAGCCAAGATTTGGGGGGCGGCAACTATGGCTACACCTTC
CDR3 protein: CASSQDLGGGNYGYTF

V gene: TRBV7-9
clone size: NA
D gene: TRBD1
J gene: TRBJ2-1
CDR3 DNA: TGTGCCAGCACCCCGGACAGGGGCTCCTACAATGAGCAGTTCTTC
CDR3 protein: CASTPDRGSYNEQFF

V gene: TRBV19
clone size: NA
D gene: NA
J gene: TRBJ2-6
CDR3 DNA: TGTGCCAGTAGCCTAGGGGCTGGGGCCAACGTCCTGACTTTC
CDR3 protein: CASSLGAGANVLTF

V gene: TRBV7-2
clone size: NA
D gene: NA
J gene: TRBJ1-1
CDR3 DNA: TGTGCCAGCAGCGGATCGGACAGCCCGAACACTGAAGCTTTCTTT
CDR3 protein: CASSGSDSPNTEAFF